A selection of T cell receptor beta chains follows, all from one sample in a study of CD8 T cells in ankylosing spondylitis. TCRdb recomputed calls from the 5' RACE reads with MiXCR, one row per CDR3 protein. The table includes 350,000 or so distinct CDR3 sequences, 6.5% to 10% detected once. Sequences were obtained from blood, either unsorted or a sorted T cell fraction (not recorded which). Receptors were obtained from a male donor with ankylosing spondylitis. Both conserved end residues are part of each CDR3. D genes are given only for firm matches. The size of a clone is reported for some rows only, either as once, few or many, or as a class for expanded clones.

d_call: .
v_call: TRBV19
clone_size: few
j_call: TRBJ1-5
cdr3_aa: CASSTDRLRQPQHF
cdr3_nt: TGTGCCAGTAGTACCGACAGGTTGAGACAGCCCCAGCATTTT

d_call: .
v_call: TRBV18
clone_size: .
j_call: TRBJ1-2
cdr3_aa: CASSPRTTNGYTF
cdr3_nt: TGTGCCAGCTCACCAAGGACCACCAATGGCTACACCTTC

d_call: .
v_call: TRBV7-2
clone_size: few
j_call: TRBJ2-7
cdr3_aa: CASSPSRYSYEQYF
cdr3_nt: TGTGCCAGCAGCCCATCGAGGTATTCCTACGAGCAGTACTTC

d_call: .
v_call: TRBV28
clone_size: .
j_call: TRBJ2-7
cdr3_aa: CASSLPKDEQYF
cdr3_nt: TGTGCCAGCAGTCTCCCTAAGGACGAGCAGTACTTC

d_call: TRBD2
v_call: TRBV29-1
clone_size: many
j_call: TRBJ2-1
cdr3_aa: CSADGTSGTYNEQFF
cdr3_nt: TGCAGCGCCGATGGGACTAGCGGGACCTACAATGAGCAGTTCTTC

d_call: .
v_call: TRBV7-2
clone_size: few
j_call: TRBJ2-7
cdr3_aa: CASSSGRGNYEQYF
cdr3_nt: TGTGCCAGCAGCTCCGGGCGGGGTAACTACGAGCAGTACTTC

d_call: .
v_call: TRBV29-1
clone_size: few
j_call: TRBJ2-5
cdr3_aa: CSVDSPQAGAYQETQYF
cdr3_nt: TGCAGCGTTGACTCGCCCCAAGCAGGCGCGTACCAAGAGACCCAGTACTTC

d_call: .
v_call: TRBV29-1
clone_size: many
j_call: TRBJ2-1
cdr3_aa: CSFIYSSEQFF
cdr3_nt: TGCAGCTTTATATATAGCAGTGAGCAGTTCTTC

d_call: .
v_call: TRBV28
clone_size: many
j_call: TRBJ2-5
cdr3_aa: CASSLRYQETQYF
cdr3_nt: TGTGCCAGCAGTTTGAGGTACCAAGAGACCCAGTACTTC

d_call: .
v_call: TRBV9
clone_size: few
j_call: TRBJ1-6
cdr3_aa: CASSVGGLTGSPLHF
cdr3_nt: TGTGCCAGCAGCGTAGGCGGGCTAACTGGGTCACCCCTCCACTTT

d_call: TRBD1
v_call: TRBV24-1
clone_size: few
j_call: TRBJ1-1
cdr3_aa: CATSDHRGTEAFF
cdr3_nt: TGTGCCACCAGTGACCACAGGGGAACTGAAGCTTTCTTT

d_call: .
v_call: TRBV18
clone_size: .
j_call: TRBJ2-3
cdr3_aa: CASSPFGLTATDTQYF
cdr3_nt: TGTGCCAGCTCACCATTCGGACTTACCGCCACAGATACGCAGTATTTT

d_call: .
v_call: TRBV27
clone_size: .
j_call: TRBJ2-7
cdr3_aa: CASEIKQGYEQYF
cdr3_nt: TGTGCCAGCGAGATAAAACAGGGCTACGAGCAGTACTTC

d_call: TRBD1
v_call: TRBV7-9
clone_size: few
j_call: TRBJ1-4
cdr3_aa: CASSVRDRIEKLFF
cdr3_nt: TGTGCCAGCAGCGTCCGGGACAGGATTGAAAAACTGTTTTTT

d_call: .
v_call: TRBV20-1
clone_size: few
j_call: TRBJ1-5
cdr3_aa: CSARDLAGDNQPQHF
cdr3_nt: TGCAGTGCTAGAGATCTGGCAGGGGACAATCAGCCCCAGCATTTT

d_call: .
v_call: TRBV4-3
clone_size: many
j_call: TRBJ2-7
cdr3_aa: CASSQFLGYEQYF
cdr3_nt: TGCGCCAGCAGCCAATTCCTCGGTTACGAGCAGTACTTC

d_call: .
v_call: TRBV28
clone_size: .
j_call: TRBJ2-3
cdr3_aa: CASSTTGEITDTQYF
cdr3_nt: TGTGCCAGCAGTACCACTGGGGAGATTACAGATACGCAGTATTTT

d_call: .
v_call: TRBV11-3
clone_size: many
j_call: TRBJ2-1
cdr3_aa: CASSLDRDNEQFF
cdr3_nt: TGTGCCAGCAGCCTGGACAGAGACAATGAGCAGTTCTTC

d_call: TRBD2
v_call: TRBV15
clone_size: few
j_call: TRBJ2-5
cdr3_aa: CATSPTSGSQETQYF
cdr3_nt: TGTGCCACCAGCCCGACTAGCGGAAGCCAAGAGACCCAGTACTTC

d_call: TRBD2
v_call: TRBV7-2
clone_size: .
j_call: TRBJ2-1
cdr3_aa: CASNPRGGVYNEQFF
cdr3_nt: TGTGCCAGCAACCCCCGGGGAGGGGTTTACAATGAGCAGTTCTTC

d_call: .
v_call: TRBV4-2
clone_size: .
j_call: TRBJ1-5
cdr3_aa: CASSQDPGVEQPQHF
cdr3_nt: TGTGCCAGCAGCCAAGATCCAGGGGTAGAACAGCCCCAGCATTTT

d_call: TRBD1
v_call: TRBV5-1
clone_size: few
j_call: TRBJ2-5
cdr3_aa: CASSLVAGGRETQYF
cdr3_nt: TGCGCCAGCAGCTTGGTGGCAGGGGGCCGAGAGACCCAGTACTTC

d_call: .
v_call: TRBV30
clone_size: .
j_call: TRBJ2-1
cdr3_aa: CAWSVGGPRFF
cdr3_nt: TGTGCCTGGAGTGTAGGAGGGCCCCGGTTCTTC

d_call: .
v_call: TRBV29-1
clone_size: few
j_call: TRBJ2-2
cdr3_aa: CSVGGRHPNTGELFF
cdr3_nt: TGCAGCGTGGGGGGCCGCCATCCGAACACCGGGGAGCTGTTTTTT

d_call: TRBD1
v_call: TRBV4-3
clone_size: few
j_call: TRBJ2-5
cdr3_aa: CASSQQGQGWGETQYF
cdr3_nt: TGCGCCAGCAGCCAACAAGGACAGGGTTGGGGAGAGACCCAGTACTTC

d_call: TRBD2
v_call: TRBV29-1
clone_size: .
j_call: TRBJ2-7
cdr3_aa: CSGGTSFEQYF
cdr3_nt: TGCAGCGGGGGGACTAGTTTCGAGCAGTACTTC

d_call: TRBD1
v_call: TRBV5-1
clone_size: few
j_call: TRBJ2-7
cdr3_aa: CASSLAAGGDEQYF
cdr3_nt: TGCGCCAGCAGCTTGGCGGCAGGGGGCGACGAGCAGTACTTC

d_call: .
v_call: TRBV11-1
clone_size: .
j_call: TRBJ2-1
cdr3_aa: CASSLAGSSYWTRLNEQFF
cdr3_nt: TGTGCCAGCAGCTTAGCGGGCTCCAGTTACTGGACTCGCCTTAATGAGCAGTTCTTC

d_call: .
v_call: TRBV20-1
clone_size: few
j_call: TRBJ2-7
cdr3_aa: CSALGHGPYEQYF
cdr3_nt: TGCAGTGCTCTGGGACACGGACCCTACGAGCAGTACTTC

d_call: .
v_call: TRBV19
clone_size: few
j_call: TRBJ1-1
cdr3_aa: CASSIDPENTEAFF
cdr3_nt: TGTGCCAGTAGTATAGACCCGGAGAACACTGAAGCTTTCTTT

d_call: TRBD2
v_call: TRBV5-1
clone_size: many
j_call: TRBJ2-3
cdr3_aa: CASSPRLAGLTDTQYF
cdr3_nt: TGCGCCAGCAGCCCCAGACTAGCGGGACTCACAGATACGCAGTATTTT

d_call: .
v_call: TRBV6-2/TRBV6-3
clone_size: many
j_call: TRBJ1-5
cdr3_aa: CASSYAGLIQPQHF
cdr3_nt: TGTGCCAGCAGTTATGCGGGCCTCATTCAGCCCCAGCATTTT

d_call: .
v_call: TRBV7-3
clone_size: few
j_call: TRBJ2-1
cdr3_aa: CASRLQGTGNNEQFF
cdr3_nt: TGTGCCAGCAGACTTCAGGGTACCGGGAACAATGAGCAGTTCTTC

d_call: .
v_call: TRBV14
clone_size: few
j_call: TRBJ2-7
cdr3_aa: CASSQGQASSYEQYF
cdr3_nt: TGTGCCAGCAGCCAAGGACAGGCTAGCTCCTACGAGCAGTACTTC

d_call: TRBD1
v_call: TRBV30
clone_size: few
j_call: TRBJ1-1
cdr3_aa: CALETGPRFAEAFF
cdr3_nt: TGTGCACTGGAGACAGGGCCGAGGTTCGCTGAAGCTTTCTTT

d_call: .
v_call: TRBV10-3
clone_size: .
j_call: TRBJ2-2
cdr3_aa: CAISGGLSDGTGELFF
cdr3_nt: TGTGCCATCAGTGGAGGACTTTCTGACGGCACCGGGGAGCTGTTTTTT

d_call: TRBD2
v_call: TRBV7-3
clone_size: few
j_call: TRBJ2-1
cdr3_aa: CASSLLTSQTYNEQFF
cdr3_nt: TGTGCCAGCAGCTTATTGACTAGCCAGACCTACAATGAGCAGTTCTTC

d_call: .
v_call: TRBV5-1
clone_size: few
j_call: TRBJ2-4
cdr3_aa: CASSPDRQWSIQYF
cdr3_nt: TGCGCCAGCAGCCCTGACAGGCAATGGAGCATTCAGTACTTC

d_call: .
v_call: TRBV27
clone_size: few
j_call: TRBJ2-4
cdr3_aa: CASSLLASKNIQYF
cdr3_nt: TGTGCCAGCAGTTTATTAGCGAGCAAAAACATTCAGTACTTC

d_call: TRBD1
v_call: TRBV6-5
clone_size: .
j_call: TRBJ2-3
cdr3_aa: CASSYSGQGVPDTQYF
cdr3_nt: TGTGCCAGCAGTTACTCGGGACAGGGGGTCCCAGATACGCAGTATTTT

d_call: TRBD1
v_call: TRBV4-2
clone_size: few
j_call: TRBJ2-7
cdr3_aa: CASSQDKGTGQMSYEQYF
cdr3_nt: TGTGCCAGCAGCCAAGATAAAGGGACAGGGCAGATGAGCTACGAGCAGTACTTC

d_call: .
v_call: TRBV12-3/TRBV12-4
clone_size: many
j_call: TRBJ2-7
cdr3_aa: CASSPTGRRGSYEQYF
cdr3_nt: TGTGCCAGCAGTCCGACAGGGAGGCGAGGCTCCTACGAGCAGTACTTC

d_call: .
v_call: TRBV9
clone_size: many
j_call: TRBJ2-1
cdr3_aa: CASSVDGGTEQFF
cdr3_nt: TGTGCCAGCAGCGTAGATGGGGGGACTGAGCAGTTCTTC

d_call: .
v_call: TRBV12-3/TRBV12-4
clone_size: .
j_call: TRBJ1-6
cdr3_aa: CASSPRGGHHLHF
cdr3_nt: TGTGCCAGCAGTCCTCGTGGAGGTCATCACCTCCACTTT

d_call: .
v_call: TRBV29-1
clone_size: few
j_call: TRBJ2-7
cdr3_aa: CSVRGSLTRGEQYF
cdr3_nt: TGCAGCGTAAGGGGATCTCTCACCCGGGGGGAGCAGTACTTC

d_call: TRBD2
v_call: TRBV3-1
clone_size: few
j_call: TRBJ2-4
cdr3_aa: CASSLRTSVSAKNIQYF
cdr3_nt: TGTGCCAGCAGCCTAAGGACTAGCGTAAGCGCCAAAAACATTCAGTACTTC

d_call: .
v_call: TRBV7-2
clone_size: .
j_call: TRBJ2-3
cdr3_aa: CASSLDFLGTDTQYF
cdr3_nt: TGTGCCAGCAGCTTAGATTTTCTAGGAACAGATACGCAGTATTTT

d_call: .
v_call: TRBV19
clone_size: few
j_call: TRBJ2-3
cdr3_aa: CASSIWGGGTDTQYF
cdr3_nt: TGTGCCAGTAGTATATGGGGCGGGGGCACAGATACGCAGTATTTT

d_call: TRBD2
v_call: TRBV10-3
clone_size: .
j_call: TRBJ2-3
cdr3_aa: CAISDRRERGDTQYF
cdr3_nt: TGTGCCATCAGTGACCGGCGGGAGAGGGGAGATACGCAGTATTTT

d_call: .
v_call: TRBV7-2
clone_size: many
j_call: TRBJ2-3
cdr3_aa: CASSRPGGTDTQYF
cdr3_nt: TGTGCCAGCAGCCGGCCAGGGGGGACAGATACGCAGTATTTT

d_call: TRBD2
v_call: TRBV28
clone_size: many
j_call: TRBJ2-1
cdr3_aa: CAVGGSSSYNEQFF
cdr3_nt: TGTGCCGTCGGGGGGAGTAGCTCCTACAATGAGCAGTTCTTC

d_call: TRBD1
v_call: TRBV5-1
clone_size: many
j_call: TRBJ2-7
cdr3_aa: CASSLAGQGTYEQYF
cdr3_nt: TGCGCCAGCAGCTTGGCCGGACAGGGGACCTACGAGCAGTACTTC

d_call: .
v_call: TRBV6-2/TRBV6-3
clone_size: few
j_call: TRBJ2-3
cdr3_aa: CASSSRVTDTQYF
cdr3_nt: TGTGCCAGCAGTTCAAGGGTCACAGATACGCAGTATTTT

d_call: .
v_call: TRBV2
clone_size: few
j_call: TRBJ2-3
cdr3_aa: CASMGAPRGSTDTQYF
cdr3_nt: TGTGCCAGCATGGGGGCCCCTCGAGGCAGCACAGATACGCAGTATTTT